The rows below give T cell receptor beta chains drawn from one sample of a study of human T cells and chemical hapten exposure. Each CDR3 protein gets one entry after TCRdb re-called the RACE reads with MiXCR. The sample consists of over 100,000 distinct CDR3 sequences, 9.2% of them appearing once. Sequencing used whole blood, obtained in connection with sensitization to the hapten diphenylcyclopropenone (DPC). Receptor source: a woman aged 35 to 49 with alopecia areata. Some clones in this sample may be carry-over from other donors' samples. Each CDR3 is given with its conserved first and last residue. Fields, in order: CDR3 DNA, CDR3 protein, V gene, J gene, D gene, clone size. D genes are given only for firm matches. Clone size is shown for a subset of rows, as once, few, many or a class of expanded clone.

cdr3_nt: TGTGCCAGCAGCCCGCATCCCGGATGTGGCTTCGAAGCTTTCTTT; cdr3_aa: CASSPHPGCGFEAFF; v_call: TRBV5-4; j_call: TRBJ1-1; d_call: NA; clone_size: many
cdr3_nt: TGTGCCAGCACCTCGGAGGTGCATAGCACAGATACGCAGTATTTT; cdr3_aa: CASTSEVHSTDTQYF; v_call: TRBV6-6; j_call: TRBJ2-3; d_call: NA; clone_size: NA
cdr3_nt: TGTGCCTGGAGTGTGAATAGCGGAGAGACCCAGTACTTC; cdr3_aa: CAWSVNSGETQYF; v_call: TRBV30; j_call: TRBJ2-5; d_call: NA; clone_size: few
cdr3_nt: TGTGCCAGCAGCCAAGATCCGGGTTCAGTCGAGCAGTTCTTC; cdr3_aa: CASSQDPGSVEQFF; v_call: TRBV3-1; j_call: TRBJ2-1; d_call: NA; clone_size: few
cdr3_nt: TGTGCCAGCAGCTTCCCAGGGGGCAATCAGCCCCAGCATTTT; cdr3_aa: CASSFPGGNQPQHF; v_call: TRBV7-9; j_call: TRBJ1-5; d_call: NA; clone_size: few
cdr3_nt: TGTGCCAGCAGCCTTCAATCCTCTGGGGCCAACGTCCTGACTTTC; cdr3_aa: CASSLQSSGANVLTF; v_call: TRBV3-1; j_call: TRBJ2-6; d_call: NA; clone_size: NA
cdr3_nt: TGTGCCAGCAGTCTAAACGGACGGGGAATTAATTCACCCCTCCACTTT; cdr3_aa: CASSLNGRGINSPLHF; v_call: TRBV27; j_call: TRBJ1-6; d_call: NA; clone_size: many
cdr3_nt: TGTGCCAGCAGACCAGGGGCGATGTCTTACGAGCAGTACTTC; cdr3_aa: CASRPGAMSYEQYF; v_call: TRBV6-5; j_call: TRBJ2-7; d_call: NA; clone_size: few
cdr3_nt: TGTGCCAGCAGCCTTCGGGAGCGGGCCTACACAGATACGCAGTATTTT; cdr3_aa: CASSLRERAYTDTQYF; v_call: TRBV7-8; j_call: TRBJ2-3; d_call: NA; clone_size: NA
cdr3_nt: TGTGCCAGCAGCTTAGCGCTAGGGGCCAACACTGAAGCTTTCTTT; cdr3_aa: CASSLALGANTEAFF; v_call: TRBV7-2; j_call: TRBJ1-1; d_call: NA; clone_size: NA
cdr3_nt: TGTGCCATCAGTGTCAGGGGGCGCGATGACACTGAAGCTTTCTTT; cdr3_aa: CAISVRGRDDTEAFF; v_call: TRBV10-3; j_call: TRBJ1-1; d_call: TRBD1; clone_size: NA
cdr3_nt: TGTGCCAGCAGCGTAGAAGGGAACACTGAAGCTTTCTTT; cdr3_aa: CASSVEGNTEAFF; v_call: TRBV9; j_call: TRBJ1-1; d_call: NA; clone_size: NA
cdr3_nt: TGCGCCAGCAGCCAAGGGTCAGGGGACACAGATACGCAGTATTTT; cdr3_aa: CASSQGSGDTDTQYF; v_call: TRBV4-3; j_call: TRBJ2-3; d_call: NA; clone_size: NA
cdr3_nt: TGCAGTGGCGGGGGGGGCTACAATGAGCAGTTCTTC; cdr3_aa: CSGGGGYNEQFF; v_call: TRBV20-1; j_call: TRBJ2-1; d_call: TRBD2; clone_size: many
cdr3_nt: TGTGCCAGCAGCATGGACAGGTCTGGCTATGGCTACACCTTC; cdr3_aa: CASSMDRSGYGYTF; v_call: TRBV5-4; j_call: TRBJ1-2; d_call: TRBD1; clone_size: many
cdr3_nt: TGTGCCAGCAGCTTGGATCAGGGTGTTCCCATGAACACTGAAGCTTTCTTT; cdr3_aa: CASSLDQGVPMNTEAFF; v_call: TRBV5-4; j_call: TRBJ1-1; d_call: NA; clone_size: NA
cdr3_nt: TGTGCCAGCAGCGTTGGGACGGTGCACACCGGGGAGCTGTTTTTT; cdr3_aa: CASSVGTVHTGELFF; v_call: TRBV9; j_call: TRBJ2-2; d_call: NA; clone_size: many
cdr3_nt: TGCAGTGCTAGAGATCTGCAGGGGCAGGATACGCAGTATTTT; cdr3_aa: CSARDLQGQDTQYF; v_call: TRBV20-1; j_call: TRBJ2-3; d_call: NA; clone_size: NA
cdr3_nt: TGTGCCAAAAACGCGGACAGGGGTCCTAGCTCCTACGAGCAGTACTTC; cdr3_aa: CAKNADRGPSSYEQYF; v_call: TRBV27; j_call: TRBJ2-7; d_call: TRBD1; clone_size: NA
cdr3_nt: TGTGCCAGCACCATACATCGGATTATGAACACTGAAGCTTTCTTT; cdr3_aa: CASTIHRIMNTEAFF; v_call: TRBV12-3/TRBV12-4; j_call: TRBJ1-1; d_call: NA; clone_size: NA
cdr3_nt: TGTGCCAGCAGACCGAACCCGGGACAGAGCTCCTACGAGCAGTACTTC; cdr3_aa: CASRPNPGQSSYEQYF; v_call: TRBV5-5; j_call: TRBJ2-7; d_call: TRBD1; clone_size: NA
cdr3_nt: TGTGCCAGCAGCTTAGTAGGGACAGGGGCGATAGGCAATCAGCCCCAGCATTTT; cdr3_aa: CASSLVGTGAIGNQPQHF; v_call: TRBV7-2; j_call: TRBJ1-5; d_call: TRBD1; clone_size: NA
cdr3_nt: TGTGCCATCAGTGATCCGTCAGTTAGCAATCAGCCCCAGCATTTT; cdr3_aa: CAISDPSVSNQPQHF; v_call: TRBV10-3; j_call: TRBJ1-5; d_call: NA; clone_size: many
cdr3_nt: TGTGCCAGCAGTCCTCCGGGACAGGGGACCTACGAGCAGTACTTC; cdr3_aa: CASSPPGQGTYEQYF; v_call: TRBV28; j_call: TRBJ2-7; d_call: TRBD1; clone_size: many
cdr3_nt: TGCGCCAGCAGCTTGGGGGGACAATACACTGAAGCTTTCTTT; cdr3_aa: CASSLGGQYTEAFF; v_call: TRBV5-1; j_call: TRBJ1-1; d_call: NA; clone_size: many
cdr3_nt: TGCGCCAGCAGCTTGGGTGCAGGGGGCGGGCGGACTGAAGCTTTCTTT; cdr3_aa: CASSLGAGGGRTEAFF; v_call: TRBV5-1; j_call: TRBJ1-1; d_call: TRBD1; clone_size: NA
cdr3_nt: TGCGCCAGCAGCCCCTACTCGGGGGGAGAGACCCAGTACTTC; cdr3_aa: CASSPYSGGETQYF; v_call: TRBV5-1; j_call: TRBJ2-5; d_call: TRBD2; clone_size: many
cdr3_nt: TGCGCCAGCAGCTACGACTTTGGGCACTCCTACAATGAGCAGTTCTTC; cdr3_aa: CASSYDFGHSYNEQFF; v_call: TRBV4-3; j_call: TRBJ2-1; d_call: NA; clone_size: many
cdr3_nt: TGTGCCAGCAGTTTCTCTTCGTACAATGAGCAGTTCTTC; cdr3_aa: CASSFSSYNEQFF; v_call: TRBV27; j_call: TRBJ2-1; d_call: NA; clone_size: many
cdr3_nt: TGTGCCAGCAGTCCGGGGACTAGCGGGGGGACCCAGTACTTC; cdr3_aa: CASSPGTSGGTQYF; v_call: TRBV12-3/TRBV12-4; j_call: TRBJ2-5; d_call: TRBD2; clone_size: many
cdr3_nt: TGTGCCAGCAGTTACCAGAGATTGACGCCGTGGTACTTC; cdr3_aa: CASSYQRLTPWYF; v_call: TRBV6-2/TRBV6-3; j_call: TRBJ2-5; d_call: NA; clone_size: few
cdr3_nt: TGCGCCAGCAGCTCTCCGACAGGGTTGAGTGGTAATGAGCAGTTCTTC; cdr3_aa: CASSSPTGLSGNEQFF; v_call: TRBV5-1; j_call: TRBJ2-1; d_call: TRBD1; clone_size: NA
cdr3_nt: TGCAGTGCCCTAGCGGGGGCCGGCACCGGGGAGCTGTTTTTT; cdr3_aa: CSALAGAGTGELFF; v_call: TRBV20-1; j_call: TRBJ2-2; d_call: TRBD2; clone_size: many
cdr3_nt: TGTGCCAGCAGTTCCCCGGGACTAGGGGCCTACGAGCAGTACTTC; cdr3_aa: CASSSPGLGAYEQYF; v_call: TRBV6-2/TRBV6-3; j_call: TRBJ2-7; d_call: TRBD2; clone_size: NA
cdr3_nt: TGTGCCAGTAACAGTAGACTAGCCGGTGTAAGAACTAGCACAGATACGCAGTATTTT; cdr3_aa: CASNSRLAGVRTSTDTQYF; v_call: TRBV19; j_call: TRBJ2-3; d_call: TRBD2; clone_size: few
cdr3_nt: TGTGCCAGCAGCCAAGATGGGACAGGGATTTATTCACCCCTCCACTTT; cdr3_aa: CASSQDGTGIYSPLHF; v_call: TRBV3-1; j_call: TRBJ1-6; d_call: TRBD1; clone_size: few
cdr3_nt: TGTGCCAGCAGCTTAGCGGACACCCACCTTGAGGACGAGCAGTACTTC; cdr3_aa: CASSLADTHLEDEQYF; v_call: TRBV7-2; j_call: TRBJ2-7; d_call: NA; clone_size: many
cdr3_nt: TGTGCCAGCAGCTTAAGGACCGACAATGAGCAGTTCTTC; cdr3_aa: CASSLRTDNEQFF; v_call: TRBV7-6; j_call: TRBJ2-1; d_call: NA; clone_size: many
cdr3_nt: TGTGCCAGCAGGTCGGGACTTCCCGGGGAGCTGTTTTTT; cdr3_aa: CASRSGLPGELFF; v_call: TRBV6-6; j_call: TRBJ2-2; d_call: NA; clone_size: many
cdr3_nt: TGTGCCAGCAGCCCTCCGGGTCACCACGAGCAGTACTTC; cdr3_aa: CASSPPGHHEQYF; v_call: TRBV7-2; j_call: TRBJ2-7; d_call: NA; clone_size: few